Each of the 29 T cell receptor beta chains below was sequenced from the same sample in a study of blood T cell repertoires in COVID-19. Measured with immunoSEQ multiplex PCR; TCRdb has only the in-frame clones, and not every one. The table lists some 200,000 clones, 87% of them singletons. The sample was peripheral blood. The receptors originated from a man in his fifties or sixties with active or convalescent COVID-19.

This rearrangement joins TRBV6-5 to TRBJ2-4, with a tentative D call TRBD2 (7 bases). V lost 8 bases and J lost 5, with 16 bases in between. This CDR3 is built from 14 residues. Germline V gives CDR1 MNHEY, CDR2 SVGAGI. CDR3 amino acids: CASGRGGAENIQYF. CDR3 sequence (DNA): TGTGCCAGCGGACGAGGGGGGGCGGAAAACATTCAGTACTTC.

Here the CDR3 DNA reads TGTGCCAGTAGTATCACAGGGGGCGGGAGATATGGCTACACCTTC. It encodes CASSITGGGRYGYTF. This sequence joins TRBV19 and TRBJ1-2, with 9 positions matching TRBD1. CDR3 size: 15 residues. Germline CDR1 is LNHDA and CDR2 is SQIVND (reference sequence). V dropped 3 bases and J dropped 5; count of bases not matched to a gene: 7.

The chain is built from TRBV27 and TRBJ2-2; D possibly corresponds to TRBD1 (5 bases). The germline V gene has CDR1 MNHEY and CDR2 SMNVEV (reference sequence). The V end lost 1 base, the J end lost 3 bases, and 12 bases lay between the germline ends. The CDR3 runs to 16 residues. This chain's CDR3 is CASSLFPTTDTGELFF. In nucleotides, the CDR3 is TGTGCCAGCAGTTTATTTCCCACGACAGACACCGGGGAGCTGTTTTTT.

This chain connects TRBV5-5 to TRBJ2-7; possible D gene TRBD1, 5 bases. Germline V gene lookup returns CDR1 SGHKS and CDR2 YYEKEE (reference sequence). The V and J ends lost 0 bases and 0 bases respectively, with 7 bases between them. CDR3 size: 14 residues. For the CDR3, the DNA is TGTGCCAGCAGCTTGGGGGGCAGCTCCTACGAGCAGTACTTC. It is translated as CASSLGGSSYEQYF.

The gene calls are TRBV6-5 and TRBJ2-7, with TRBD1 matching 8 bases. The trim removed 5 bases at V and 3 bases at J, leaving 9 bases unmatched. Germline CDR1 reads MNHEY; CDR2 reads SVGAGI. The CDR3 sequence is 15 residues long. The CDR3 nucleotides are TGTGCCAGCAGTACGCGGACAGGGCGAAACTACGAGCAGTACTTC. Amino acid sequence: CASSTRTGRNYEQYF.

V usage is TRBV5-1 and J usage is TRBJ1-3, with D possibly TRBD1 on 5 matching bases. CDR3 length: 13 amino acids. The germline V gene encodes CDR1 SGHRS and CDR2 YFSETQ. V dropped 2 bases and J dropped 8 bases, with 11 bases sitting between them. CDR3 coding DNA: TGCGCCAGCAGCTTATGGGGGGAAGACACCATATATTTT. As protein: CASSLWGEDTIYF.

CDR3 in amino acids: CASRERGGPGYPYNSPLHF. CDR3 sequence (DNA): TGCGCCAGCAGGGAAAGGGGGGGCCCGGGGTATCCCTATAATTCACCCCTCCACTTT. The chain links TRBV10-1 to TRBJ1-6, with D possibly matching TRBD1 (6 bases). Germline V gene data show CDR1 as WNHNN and CDR2 as SYGVQD (reference sequence). Trimming took off 6 bases at V and 2 bases at J, with 23 bases between the two ends. The CDR3 is 19 residues long.

This clone was detected once. The chain employs TRBV5-1 and TRBJ2-2; TRBD1 matches 7 bases. Germline V gene lookup returns CDR1 SGHRS and CDR2 YFSETQ. V was pared by 1 base and J by 2 bases, with 5 bases of the junction left unmatched. The CDR3 is 16 residues long. The CDR3 sequence: CASSLTGVPNTGELFF. In nucleotides, the CDR3 is TGCGCCAGCAGCTTGACAGGGGTGCCTAACACCGGGGAGCTGTTTTTT.

This clone was counted a single time. Other DNA variants within this sample encode the same CDR3. This sequence joins TRBV19 and TRBJ1-5, with D possibly matching TRBD1 (5 bases). Deletions cut 1 base from V and 6 bases from J, with 10 bases between. Germline-derived CDR1 and CDR2 are LNHDA and SQIVND (reference sequence). The CDR3 extends over 14 amino acids. The CDR3: CASSIGWGGQPQHF. The CDR3, as DNA: TGTGCCAGTAGTATAGGTTGGGGCGGTCAGCCCCAGCATTTT.

The gene calls are TRBV6-5 and TRBJ1-1; a possible D gene is TRBD1 (6 bases). With 3 bases removed from V and 4 bases from J, the gap between germline ends came to 18 bases. The CDR3 loop spans 16 amino acids. Germline assignment: CDR1 MNHEY and CDR2 SVGAGI. CDR3 protein: CASSYSGQIVGTEAFF. In nucleotides, the CDR3 is TGTGCCAGCAGTTATTCGGGACAAATCGTCGGCACTGAAGCTTTCTTT.

The chain uses TRBV12-3 or TRBV12-4 and TRBJ1-5; 10 bases are a match to TRBD1. This CDR3 is built from 13 residues. CDR3 bases: TGTGCTAAGTCCGGACAGGGGGATCAGCCCCAGCATTTT. Translated, it gives CAKSGQGDQPQHF.

The rearrangement joins TRBV5-1 to TRBJ1-6; TRBD1 might be the D (5 bases). Trimming shortened V by 0 bases and J by 8 bases, and 12 bases separated the two germline ends. The CDR3 contains 15 residues. From germline, CDR1 is SGHRS and CDR2 YFSETQ. The CDR3: CASSLVRGVDSPLHF. In nucleotides, the CDR3 is TGCGCCAGCAGCTTGGTTCGGGGGGTTGATTCACCCCTCCACTTT.

This chain connects TRBV9 to TRBJ1-5, with D unclear. From germline, CDR1 is SGDLS and CDR2 YYNGEE. This CDR3 contains 13 residues. V was shortened by 0 bases and J by 7 bases, with 8 bases between the two germline ends. The CDR3 sequence: CASSVDGEQPQHF. For the CDR3, the DNA is TGTGCCAGCAGCGTAGATGGAGAGCAGCCCCAGCATTTT. The full variable domain, its missing parts supplied by reference TRBV9 and TRBJ1-5, is DSGVTQTPKHLITATGQRVTLRCSPRSGDLSVYWYQQSLDQGLQFLIQYYNGEERAKGNILERFSAQQFPDLHSELNLSSLELGDSALYFCASSVDGEQPQHFGDGTRLSIL.

The chain links TRBV19 to TRBJ2-7, with D possibly matching TRBD1 (5 bases). The ends were cut back, 3 bases at V and 4 bases at J, with 10 bases in the middle. CDR1 and CDR2 from the germline V gene are LNHDA and SQIVND (reference sequence). This CDR3 spans 13 amino acids. This CDR3 is CASSMQGRYEQYF. DNA for the CDR3: TGTGCCAGTAGTATGCAGGGTCGGTACGAGCAGTACTTC.

The J gene is TRBJ1-5, the V gene TRBV10-2; D might be TRBD1 (5 bases). The CDR3 loop spans 17 amino acids. CDR1 WSHSY and CDR2 SAAADI come from the germline V gene. V was clipped by 6 bases and J by 0 bases, with 18 bases between them. CDR3 nucleotide sequence: TGCGCCAGCAGCCTTTCGACTGGGGGGAATAGCAATCAGCCCCAGCATTTT. This sequence encodes CASSLSTGGNSNQPQHF.

This clone was seen only a few times. The chain couples TRBV7-4 to TRBJ1-2; 11 bases fit TRBD1. Germline values: CDR1 SGHVT, CDR2 SQSDAQ. The CDR3 is 19 residues long. V gave up 1 base and J gave up 4 bases; unmatched junction bases: 14. The CDR3 loop reads CASSLVGARTGGAVYGYTF. The DNA of the CDR3 is TGTGCCAGCAGCTTAGTAGGGGCACGGACAGGGGGCGCCGTCTATGGCTACACCTTC.

V and J are TRBV9 and TRBJ2-7, with TRBD2 matching 15 bases. J gave up 4 bases and V 3 bases, and 5 bases lay outside the gene matches. From germline, CDR1 is SGDLS and CDR2 YYNGEE. This CDR3 has 16 amino acids. In nucleotides, the CDR3 is TGTGCCAGCAGCGCGGGACTAGCGGGGGGACTGTACGAGCAGTACTTC. Translated, it gives CASSAGLAGGLYEQYF.

The V and J genes are TRBV5-1 and TRBJ2-7, with D perhaps matching TRBD2 (6 bases). Germline CDR1 and CDR2: SGHRS and YFSETQ. Deletions cut 4 bases from V and 1 base from J, with 15 bases between. This CDR3 has 15 residues. CDR3 sequence (DNA): TGCGCCAGCAGCCGCTTACGCGGGGCTTCCTACGAGCAGTACTTC. It translates to CASSRLRGASYEQYF.

This clone came up a few times. The V gene is TRBV6-5, the J gene TRBJ1-6; D is unresolved. CDR1 and CDR2 (germline): MNHEY, SVGAGI. The CDR3 is made up of 12 amino acids. Trimming took off 8 bases at V and 10 bases at J, with 12 bases between the two ends. CDR3 coding DNA: TGTGCCAGCGGTAGTCCGAGATCACCCCTCCACTTT. Amino acid sequence: CASGSPRSPLHF.

Many counts were recorded for this clone. The chain carries TRBV19 and TRBJ2-5, with TRBD1 matching over 9 bases. Losses at the gene ends were 6 bases for V and 7 bases for J; bases not matched to a gene: 6. Germline V gives CDR1 LNHDA, CDR2 SQIVND (reference sequence). The CDR3 loop spans 13 amino acids. CDR3 residues: CASRGQGVGTQYF. The CDR3 region has the DNA TGTGCCAGTAGGGGACAGGGAGTCGGGACCCAGTACTTC. The whole variable domain, filled in from reference TRBV19 and TRBJ2-5, reads DGGITQSPKYLFRKEGQNVTLSCEQNLNHDAMYWYRQDPGQGLRLIYYSQIVNDFQKGDIAEGYSVSREKKESFPLTVTSAQKNPTAFYLCASRGQGVGTQYFGPGTRLLVL.

V gene TRBV18 combines with J gene TRBJ1-1, with D perhaps matching TRBD1 (5 bases). Germline lookup yields CDR1 KGHSH and CDR2 LQKENI. The ends were cut back, 2 bases at V and 10 bases at J, with 14 bases in the middle. This CDR3 has 13 amino acids. DNA of the CDR3: TGTGCCAGCTCACCAGGCCAGGGCGGGGGAGCTTTCTTT. It is translated as CASSPGQGGGAFF.

CDR3 loop: CASSVDLGGYEQYF. The CDR3 region has the DNA TGTGCCAGCAGCGTAGATCTAGGGGGTTACGAGCAGTACTTC. The chain uses TRBV9 and TRBJ2-7; a weak D match, TRBD1 (6 bases). CDR1 is SGDLS and CDR2 is YYNGEE in the germline V gene. The CDR3 is 14 residues long. Trimming pared 0 bases from V and 4 bases from J, leaving 11 bases between. The full variable domain, its missing parts supplied by reference TRBV9 and TRBJ2-7, is DSGVTQTPKHLITATGQRVTLRCSPRSGDLSVYWYQQSLDQGLQFLIQYYNGEERAKGNILERFSAQQFPDLHSELNLSSLELGDSALYFCASSVDLGGYEQYFGPGTRLTVT.

V gene TRBV6-1 combines with J gene TRBJ1-2; 7 nucleotides line up with TRBD1. This CDR3 comprises 15 residues. Germline V gene data show CDR1 as MNHNS and CDR2 as SASEGT. V lost 3 bases, J lost 5 bases, and 9 bases stayed unmatched. The CDR3 DNA follows: TGTGCCAGCAGTGAGCGATACATACAGGGGTATGGCTACACCTTC. Translating it yields CASSERYIQGYGYTF.

The chain has TRBV5-8 and TRBJ2-3; possibly TRBD2 for D (6 bases). The CDR3 is 16 amino acids. V was trimmed by 2 bases and J by 2 bases, leaving 15 bases between them. Looked up from germline, CDR1 is SGHTS and CDR2 is YDEGEE. The CDR3 DNA reads as TGTGCCAGCAGCTTAGGGGCGGGACTCAACACAGATACGCAGTATTTT. It is translated as CASSLGAGLNTDTQYF. Supplemented by reference TRBV5-8 and TRBJ2-3, the full variable domain reads EAGVTQSPTHLIKTRGQQATLRCSPISGHTSVYWYQQALGLGLQFLLWYDEGEERNRGNFPPRFSGRQFPNYSSELNVNALELEDSALYLCASSLGAGLNTDTQYFGPGTRLTVL.

The chain has TRBV5-1 and TRBJ2-5, with unresolved D. This CDR3 has 15 amino acids. Trimming took off 0 bases at V and 4 bases at J, with 13 bases between the two ends. CDR1 SGHRS and CDR2 YFSETQ come from the germline V gene. The CDR3 nucleotides are TGCGCCAGCAGCTTGGACTCTGTGCCGAGAGAGACCCAGTACTTC. It is translated as CASSLDSVPRETQYF.

About this clone itself: Different DNA sequences within this sample yield the same CDR3. The chain is built from TRBV5-1 and TRBJ1-3; maybe TRBD1 (6 bases). Germline V gene data show CDR1 as SGHRS and CDR2 as YFSETQ. The CDR3 length is 15 residues. V was shortened by 0 bases and J by 1 base, with 8 bases between the two germline ends. The CDR3 DNA reads TGCGCCAGCAGCTTGGGGGACACTTCTGGAAACACCATATATTTT. Residues: CASSLGDTSGNTIYF.

This clone was observed once. The rearrangement joins TRBV19 to TRBJ1-1; the match to TRBD1 covers 7 bases. This CDR3 has 14 amino acids. The germline V gene encodes CDR1 LNHDA and CDR2 SQIVND (reference sequence). With 3 bases clipped from V and 6 bases from J, the junction kept 7 bases outside the gene matches. The CDR3 DNA follows: TGTGCCAGTAGTATCCGAACAGGGGCCCCTGAAGCTTTCTTT. Protein product: CASSIRTGAPEAFF.

This clone was detected only a few times. The chain uses TRBV5-1 and TRBJ1-6; D gene unclear. CDR1 is SGHRS, CDR2 YFSETQ, per germline. This CDR3 has 15 amino acids. V was trimmed by 1 base and J by 4 bases, leaving 9 bases between them. CDR3: CASSLSDGYNSPLHF. CDR3 bases: TGCGCCAGCAGCTTGTCCGACGGGTATAATTCACCCCTCCACTTT.

The V call is TRBV6-5, the J call TRBJ1-1, with 9 bases that match TRBD1. The CDR3 spans 15 residues. Germline V gene lookup returns CDR1 MNHEY and CDR2 SVGAGI. Trimming at V came to 6 bases and at J to 2 bases, leaving 7 bases not matched to a gene. In DNA, the CDR3 is TGTGCCAGCAGGCGACAGGGGGGCGTAAACACTGAAGCTTTCTTT. It is translated as CASRRQGGVNTEAFF.